Each of the 30 T cell receptor beta chains below was sequenced from the same sample in a study of blood T cell repertoires in COVID-19. TCRdb's copy holds only in-frame clones and misses some; the assay was immunoSEQ multiplex PCR. The sample shows 80,000 to 95,000 clones, more than 80% of them seen only once. Sequencing was carried out using peripheral blood. These receptors were obtained from an elderly man with COVID-19, enrolled during active disease.

CDR3 in amino acids: CATSGGLAGGFDEQFF. CDR3 sequence (DNA): TGTGCCACCAGCGGAGGACTAGCGGGAGGGTTCGATGAGCAGTTCTTC. The chain recombines TRBV15 with TRBJ2-1; 15 bases agree with TRBD2. The CDR3 length is 16 residues. CDR1 LNHNV and CDR2 YYDKDF come from the germline V gene (reference sequence). J lost 8 bases, V lost 5 bases, and 7 bases had no gene match.

The chain links TRBV18 to TRBJ2-4, with 8 positions matching TRBD1. Germline assignment: CDR1 KGHSH and CDR2 LQKENI. J lost 8 bases, V lost 3 bases, and 18 bases had no gene match. The CDR3 sequence is 18 residues long. The CDR3 loop is CASSPSIDPTGVRYIQYF. The CDR3, as DNA: TGTGCCAGCTCACCTTCGATCGATCCGACAGGGGTGAGGTACATTCAGTACTTC.

The V and J genes are TRBV5-6 and TRBJ1-1; D not resolved. V dropped 1 base and J dropped 7 bases, with 8 bases sitting between them. Germline V lookup: CDR1 SGHDT, CDR2 YYEEEE. The CDR3 is 12 residues long. DNA of the CDR3: TGTGCCAGCAGCTTGTTGGGCAGTGAAGCTTTCTTT. Its translation is CASSLLGSEAFF.

V and J are TRBV5-1 and TRBJ1-2; the match to TRBD1 covers 7 bases. Germline CDR1 is SGHRS and CDR2 is YFSETQ. This CDR3 has 16 residues. With 0 bases clipped from V and 6 bases from J, the junction kept 11 bases outside the gene matches. The CDR3 region has the DNA TGCGCCAGCAGCTTGGGCCTTAACGACAGGGAGGATGGCTACACCTTC. It is translated as CASSLGLNDREDGYTF.

The J gene is TRBJ2-1, the V gene TRBV28, with TRBD2 identical over 13 bases. V dropped 5 bases and J dropped 0; count of bases not matched to a gene: 10. Germline-derived CDR1 and CDR2 are MDHEN and SYDVKM. CDR3 length: 19 residues. The CDR3 sequence: CASSPPGLAGFSSYNEQFF. The CDR3 DNA sequence: TGTGCCAGCAGTCCCCCGGGACTAGCGGGATTCAGCTCCTACAATGAGCAGTTCTTC.

This rearrangement joins TRBV18 to TRBJ2-3; 8 positions match TRBD2. CDR1 is KGHSH, CDR2 LQKENI, per germline. The CDR3 is 16 amino acids. With V trimmed by 3 bases and J by 4 bases, 9 bases remained unmatched. The CDR3 here is CASSPMAGGLSDTQYF. CDR3 DNA: TGTGCCAGCTCACCTATGGCGGGAGGTCTATCAGATACGCAGTATTTT.

This chain links TRBV11-2 with TRBJ1-2; D is possibly TRBD1 (5 bases). Trimming stripped 3 bases from V and 6 bases from J, with 8 bases between. Germline assignment: CDR1 SGHAT and CDR2 FQNNGV. The CDR3 has 12 residues. The CDR3 spells CASSFTRDGYTF. The DNA for the CDR3 is TGTGCCAGCAGCTTTACCAGGGATGGCTACACCTTC. The full variable domain, with the rest looked up from reference TRBV11-2 and TRBJ1-2, is EAGVAQSPRYKIIEKRQSVAFWCNPISGHATLYWYQQILGQGPKLLIQFQNNGVVDDSQLPKDRFSAERLKGVDSTLKIQPAKLEDSAVYLCASSFTRDGYTFGSGTRLTVV.

V gene TRBV5-1 combines with J gene TRBJ2-3; 9 bases map to TRBD2. CDR3 length: 15 amino acids. Trimming at V came to 2 bases and at J to 1 base, leaving 2 bases not matched to a gene. The germline V gene encodes CDR1 SGHRS and CDR2 YFSETQ. CDR3 residues: CASSFLAGGTDTQYF. CDR3 nucleotide sequence: TGCGCCAGCAGCTTCTTAGCGGGGGGCACAGATACGCAGTATTTT.

The chain joins TRBV14 to TRBJ1-4, with 9 positions matching TRBD1. Germline V gene lookup returns CDR1 SGHDN and CDR2 FVKESK. The CDR3 is 17 residues long. The V gene end was trimmed by 5 bases and the J gene end by 2 bases; junction bases not matched to a gene: 9. CDR3 protein: CASSETGTGTTNEKLFF. CDR3 nucleotides: TGTGCCAGCAGCGAAACCGGGACAGGGACTACTAATGAAAAACTGTTTTTT.

The chain carries TRBV19 and TRBJ1-2; 7 bases map to TRBD1. Germline CDR1 is LNHDA and CDR2 is SQIVND (reference sequence). V was clipped by 10 bases and J by 8 bases; unmatched bases: 13. This CDR3 is built from 13 residues. The CDR3 spells CATYRGLGKGYTF. The DNA for the CDR3 is TGTGCCACCTACAGGGGTCTCGGTAAAGGCTACACCTTC.

The gene calls are TRBV5-1 and TRBJ2-3; D may be TRBD1 (6 bases). V was clipped by 2 bases and J by 3 bases, with 10 bases between them. Germline CDR1 is SGHRS and CDR2 is YFSETQ. This CDR3 region has 14 residues. CDR3 region: CASSFGTQTDTQYF. The CDR3 DNA reads TGCGCCAGCAGCTTTGGGACACAAACAGATACGCAGTATTTT. Full variable domain (outside the CDR3, taken from reference TRBV5-1 and TRBJ2-3): KAGVTQTPRYLIKTRGQQVTLSCSPISGHRSVSWYQQTPGQGLQFLFEYFSETQRNKGNFPGRFSGRQFSNSRSEMNVSTLELGDSALYLCASSFGTQTDTQYFGPGTRLTVL.

In its sample, this clone was seen a few times. In DNA, the CDR3 is TGCAGCGTTGTATTAGGGGACAGGGGGTTTCTCGGTGAGCAGTTCTTC. This gives the protein CSVVLGDRGFLGEQFF. The chain carries TRBV29-1 and TRBJ2-1; TRBD1 agrees at 11 bases. This CDR3 comprises 16 residues. Trimming took 4 bases from V and 9 from J; bases not matched to a gene: 14. Per germline, CDR1 SQVTM and CDR2 ANQGSEA.

The chain is built from TRBV6-5 and TRBJ2-1, with 13 nucleotides matching TRBD2. The CDR3 totals 15 residues. Germline CDR1 and CDR2: MNHEY and SVGAGI. J was trimmed by 7 bases and V by 4 bases; bases with no gene match: 4. CDR3 protein: CASSWTSGRRNEQFF. The CDR3 DNA reads as TGTGCCAGCAGTTGGACTAGCGGGAGACGAAATGAGCAGTTCTTC.

The chain uses TRBV7-8 and TRBJ2-3; the D gene is possibly TRBD2 (5 bases). CDR3 length equals 14 residues. V was clipped by 1 base and J by 8 bases, with 13 bases between them. CDR1 is SGHVS and CDR2 is FQNEAQ in the germline V gene. The CDR3 spells CASSLDRLAATQYF. In DNA form, the CDR3 reads TGTGCCAGCAGCTTAGATAGGCTAGCTGCTACGCAGTATTTT.

The chain has TRBV6-4 and TRBJ1-6, with TRBD1 matching over 7 bases. The CDR3 covers 14 residues. V dropped 3 bases and J dropped 10; count of bases not matched to a gene: 6. In germline, CDR1 is MRHNA, CDR2 SNTAGT. In DNA form, the CDR3 reads TGTGCCAGCAGTGATCGTCAGGGACAGTCACCCCTCCACTTT. Translated: CASSDRQGQSPLHF.

The chain combines TRBV18 with TRBJ2-1, with D hard to call. Germline CDR1 and CDR2: KGHSH and LQKENI. This CDR3 has 14 amino acids. V shed 2 bases and J shed 6 bases, with 11 bases lying between them. CDR3 amino acids: CASSPGPPPNEQFF. The DNA of the CDR3 is TGTGCCAGCTCACCAGGCCCACCCCCCAATGAGCAGTTCTTC.

The chain couples TRBV28 to TRBJ1-2; 7 bases fit TRBD1. Germline CDR1 reads MDHEN; CDR2 reads SYDVKM. The V segment lost 1 base and the J segment 4 bases; nucleotides outside the gene matches: 3. The CDR3 is made up of 14 amino acids. CDR3 loop: CASSLSAGGYGYTF. CDR3 nucleotides: TGTGCCAGCAGTTTATCTGCAGGGGGCTATGGCTACACCTTC.

This chain joins TRBV7-2 and TRBJ2-7; tentatively, D is TRBD2 (5 bases). Trimming took 5 bases from V and 5 from J, leaving 10 bases between them. Germline-derived CDR1 and CDR2 are SGHTA and FQGNSA. The length of the CDR3 is 12 residues. The CDR3 region has the DNA TGTGCCAGCAGCGAAGTTAGCGACGAGCAGTACTTC. Translation: CASSEVSDEQYF.

The chain combines TRBV27 with TRBJ1-4; tentative D call: TRBD1 (6 bases). The CDR3 length is 15 residues. Germline values: CDR1 MNHEY, CDR2 SMNVEV (reference sequence). The V and J ends lost 0 bases and 14 bases respectively, with 19 bases between them. In nucleotides, the CDR3 is TGTGCCAGCAGTTTATCAAGATTGGGTAGGGGGAAGCTGTTTTTT. This codes for CASSLSRLGRGKLFF.

J is TRBJ2-5 and V is TRBV19; D may be TRBD2 (6 bases). The CDR3 is 14 residues long. V was cut by 8 bases and J by 4 bases, with 17 bases left in between. The germline V gene encodes CDR1 LNHDA and CDR2 SQIVND (reference sequence). The CDR3 loop is CASSAAGLRETQYF. CDR3 nucleotides: TGTGCCAGTTCAGCGGCGGGACTTCGAGAGACCCAGTACTTC.

The chain joins TRBV15 to TRBJ2-1; 11 bases map to TRBD1. The CDR3 spans 17 residues. After removal of 1 base from V and 7 bases from J, the junction contained 9 bases not matched to a gene. The germline V gene has CDR1 LNHNV and CDR2 YYDKDF (reference sequence). CDR3 in amino acids: CATSRGNRDRGWNEQFF. The CDR3 DNA reads as TGTGCCACCAGCAGAGGAAACCGGGACAGGGGGTGGAATGAGCAGTTCTTC.

The rearrangement links TRBV7-9 to TRBJ2-5; TRBD1 is a possible D gene (6 bases). V lost 5 bases to trimming and J lost 3 bases, with 19 bases between them. The CDR3 runs 16 residues. The germline V gene encodes CDR1 SEHNR and CDR2 FQNEAQ (reference sequence). The CDR3 loop reads CASSPSTDRKKETQYF. CDR3 bases: TGTGCCAGCAGCCCCTCCACCGACAGGAAAAAAGAGACCCAGTACTTC.

The rearrangement uses TRBV27 and TRBJ1-6; 9 bases match TRBD1. Losses at the gene ends were 2 bases for V and 8 bases for J; bases not matched to a gene: 22. The CDR3 extends over 21 amino acids. Germline assignment: CDR1 MNHEY and CDR2 SMNVEV (reference sequence). CDR3 region: CASSLHTPGQGISLRYSPLHF. CDR3 DNA: TGTGCCAGCAGTTTACATACTCCGGGACAGGGTATTTCTCTTCGGTATTCACCCCTCCACTTT.

The chain links TRBV6-5 to TRBJ2-4; a possible D gene is TRBD1 (5 bases). From germline, CDR1 is MNHEY and CDR2 SVGAGI. The CDR3 has 15 amino acids. The germline V and J ends were trimmed by 1 base and 6 bases, with 13 bases remaining between them. Here the CDR3 reads CASSYFSGMGNIQYF. CDR3 DNA sequence: TGTGCCAGCAGTTACTTTTCAGGGATGGGAAACATTCAGTACTTC.

The chain has TRBV5-4 and TRBJ2-7, with 7 bases matching TRBD1. Germline V lookup: CDR1 SGHNT, CDR2 YYREEE (reference sequence). The CDR3 sequence is 14 residues long. V trimming: 3 bases; J trimming: 3 bases; junction bases outside the gene matches: 6. As DNA, the CDR3 is TGTGCCAGCAGCTCCGGGACAGTTGTCTACGAGCAGTACTTC. Translated, it gives CASSSGTVVYEQYF.

This chain links TRBV6-5 with TRBJ2-2; weak D call: TRBD2 (5 bases). Germline V gene sequence: CDR1 MNHEY, CDR2 SVGAGI. V was pared by 3 bases and J by 8 bases, with 19 bases between. CDR3 length: 16 amino acids. CDR3 amino acids: CASSYSSGTRAGELFF. In DNA form, the CDR3 reads TGTGCCAGCAGTTATTCGAGCGGTACCCGGGCGGGGGAGCTGTTTTTT.

This clone has more than one count but fewer than ten. The chain is built from TRBV5-1 and TRBJ2-3; D not resolved. Germline V gene data show CDR1 as SGHRS and CDR2 as YFSETQ. CDR3 length: 13 amino acids. Trimming stripped 3 bases from V and 4 bases from J, with 9 bases between. As DNA, the CDR3 is TGCGCCAGCAGCTCTGTTATCGCAGATACGCAGTATTTT. This translates into CASSSVIADTQYF.

The table lists this clone with a count of one. Germline is not matched at one junction end, which may reflect a read error. The chain joins TRBV6-5 to TRBJ2-1, with D perhaps TRBD1 (7 bases). Germline CDR1 MNHEY, CDR2 SVGAGI. The CDR3 contains 13 residues. The CDR3 sequence is CASNYAGGNEQFF. The CDR3 DNA reads TGTGCCAGCAATTACGCAGGGGGGAATGAGCAGTTCTTC.

This clone is medium-sized by share. The chain carries TRBV9 and TRBJ2-1; weak D call: TRBD1 (6 bases). Germline CDR1 SGDLS, CDR2 YYNGEE. The CDR3 totals 15 residues. Trimming pared 4 bases from V and 4 bases from J, leaving 15 bases between. The CDR3 coding sequence is TGTGCCAGCAGCCACGGGACAACCCCTTACAATGAGCAGTTCTTC. It is translated as CASSHGTTPYNEQFF.

This clone appeared a single time. The V call is TRBV3-1 (or the pseudogene TRBV3-2), the J call TRBJ2-7, with 7 nucleotides matching TRBD1. The germline V gene has CDR1 LGHDT and CDR2 YNNKEL (reference sequence). This CDR3 is built from 13 residues. Trimming took 4 bases from V and 5 from J; bases not matched to a gene: 5. The CDR3 coding sequence is TGTGCCAGCAGCCTCAACAGGGGTAACGAGCAGTACTTC. Protein product: CASSLNRGNEQYF.